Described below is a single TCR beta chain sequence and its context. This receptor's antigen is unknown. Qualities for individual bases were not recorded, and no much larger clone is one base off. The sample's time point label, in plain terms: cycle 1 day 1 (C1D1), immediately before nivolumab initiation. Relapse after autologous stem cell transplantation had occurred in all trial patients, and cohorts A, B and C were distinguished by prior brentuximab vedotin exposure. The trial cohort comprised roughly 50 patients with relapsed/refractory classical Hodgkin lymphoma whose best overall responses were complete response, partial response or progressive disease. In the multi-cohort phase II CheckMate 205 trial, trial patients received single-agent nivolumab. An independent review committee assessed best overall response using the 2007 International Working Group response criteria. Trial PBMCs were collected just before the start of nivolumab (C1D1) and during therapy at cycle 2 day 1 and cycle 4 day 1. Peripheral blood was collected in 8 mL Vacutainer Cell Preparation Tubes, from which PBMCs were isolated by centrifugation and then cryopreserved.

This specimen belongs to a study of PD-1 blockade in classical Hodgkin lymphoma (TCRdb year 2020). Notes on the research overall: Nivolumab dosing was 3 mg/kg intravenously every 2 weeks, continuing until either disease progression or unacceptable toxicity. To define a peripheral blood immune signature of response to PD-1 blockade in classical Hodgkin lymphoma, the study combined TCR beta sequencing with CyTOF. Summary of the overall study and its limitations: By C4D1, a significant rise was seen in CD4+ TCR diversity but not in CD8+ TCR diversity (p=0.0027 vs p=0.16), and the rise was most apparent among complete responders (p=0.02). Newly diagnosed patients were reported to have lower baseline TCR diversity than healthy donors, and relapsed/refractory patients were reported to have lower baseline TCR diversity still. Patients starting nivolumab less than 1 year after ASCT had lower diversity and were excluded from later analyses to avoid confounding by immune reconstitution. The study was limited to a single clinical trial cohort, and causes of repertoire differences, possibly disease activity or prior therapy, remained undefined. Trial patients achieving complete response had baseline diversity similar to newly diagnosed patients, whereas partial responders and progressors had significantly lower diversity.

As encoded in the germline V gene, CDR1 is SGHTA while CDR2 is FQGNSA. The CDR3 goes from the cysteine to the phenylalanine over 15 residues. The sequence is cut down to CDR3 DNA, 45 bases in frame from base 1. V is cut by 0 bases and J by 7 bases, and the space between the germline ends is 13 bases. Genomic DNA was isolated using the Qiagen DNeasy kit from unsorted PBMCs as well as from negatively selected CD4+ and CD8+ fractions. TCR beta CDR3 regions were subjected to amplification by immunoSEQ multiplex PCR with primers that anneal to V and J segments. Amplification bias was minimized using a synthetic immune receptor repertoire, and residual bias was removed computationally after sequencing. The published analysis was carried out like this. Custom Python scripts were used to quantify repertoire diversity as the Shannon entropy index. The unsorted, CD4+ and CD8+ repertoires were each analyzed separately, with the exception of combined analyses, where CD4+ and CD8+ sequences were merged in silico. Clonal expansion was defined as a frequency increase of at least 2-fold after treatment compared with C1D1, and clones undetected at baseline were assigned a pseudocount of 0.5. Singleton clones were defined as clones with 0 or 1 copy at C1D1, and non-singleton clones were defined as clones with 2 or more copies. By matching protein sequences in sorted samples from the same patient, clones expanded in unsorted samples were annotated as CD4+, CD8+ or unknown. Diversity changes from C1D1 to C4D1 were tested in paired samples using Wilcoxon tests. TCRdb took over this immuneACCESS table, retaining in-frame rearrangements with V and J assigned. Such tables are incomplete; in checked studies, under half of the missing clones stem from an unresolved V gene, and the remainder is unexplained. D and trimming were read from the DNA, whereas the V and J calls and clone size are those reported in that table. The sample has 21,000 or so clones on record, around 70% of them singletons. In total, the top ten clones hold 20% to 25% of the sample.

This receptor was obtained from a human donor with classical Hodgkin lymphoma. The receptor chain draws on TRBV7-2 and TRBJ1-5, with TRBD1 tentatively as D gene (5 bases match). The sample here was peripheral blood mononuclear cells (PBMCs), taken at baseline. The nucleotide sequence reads TGTGCCAGCAGCTTAGCGCAAACCGGGGCCCAGCCCCAGCATTTT. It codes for CASSLAQTGAQPQHF. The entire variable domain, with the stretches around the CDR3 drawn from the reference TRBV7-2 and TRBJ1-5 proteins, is GAGVSQSPSNKVTEKGKDVELRCDPISGHTALYWYRQSLGQGLEFLIYFQGNSAPDKSGLPSDRFSAERTGGSVSTLTIQRTQQEDSAVYLCASSLAQTGAQPQHFGDGTRLSIL.